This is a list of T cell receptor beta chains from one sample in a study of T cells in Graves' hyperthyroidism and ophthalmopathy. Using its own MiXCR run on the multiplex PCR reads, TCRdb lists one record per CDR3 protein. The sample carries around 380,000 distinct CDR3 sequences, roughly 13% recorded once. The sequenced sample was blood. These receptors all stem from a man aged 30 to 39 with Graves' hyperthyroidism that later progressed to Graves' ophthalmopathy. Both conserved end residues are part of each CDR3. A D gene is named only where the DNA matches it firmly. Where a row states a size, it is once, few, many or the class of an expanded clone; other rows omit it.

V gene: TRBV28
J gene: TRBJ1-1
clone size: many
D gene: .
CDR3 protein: CASSGAAFSGTEAFF
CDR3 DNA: TGTGCCAGCAGTGGAGCCGCATTCTCTGGGACTGAAGCTTTCTTT

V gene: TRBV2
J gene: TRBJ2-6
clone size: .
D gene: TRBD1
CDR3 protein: CASSRTGSPSGANVLTF
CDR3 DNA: TGTGCCAGCAGCAGGACAGGGTCCCCCTCTGGGGCCAACGTCCTGACTTTC

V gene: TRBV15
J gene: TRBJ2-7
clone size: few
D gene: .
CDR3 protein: CATSPQAHTYEQYF
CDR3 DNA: TGTGCCACCAGCCCCCAGGCGCATACCTACGAGCAGTACTTC

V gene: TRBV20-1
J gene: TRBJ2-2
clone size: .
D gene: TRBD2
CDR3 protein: CSAPGLAVNTGELFF
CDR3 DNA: TGCAGTGCTCCGGGACTAGCGGTTAACACCGGGGAGCTGTTTTTT

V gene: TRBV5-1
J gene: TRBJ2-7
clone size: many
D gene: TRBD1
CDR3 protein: CASSLGTGGTYEQYF
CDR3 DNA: TGCGCCAGCAGCTTGGGGACAGGGGGCACCTACGAGCAGTACTTC

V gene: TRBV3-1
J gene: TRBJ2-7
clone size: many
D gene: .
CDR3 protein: CASSQDRLTYEQYF
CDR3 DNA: TGTGCCAGCAGCCAAGACAGACTTACCTACGAGCAGTACTTC

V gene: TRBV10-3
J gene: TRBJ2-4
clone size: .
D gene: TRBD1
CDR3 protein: CAINTLRDRETKNIQYF
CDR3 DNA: TGTGCCATCAACACACTCCGGGACAGGGAAACCAAAAACATTCAGTACTTC

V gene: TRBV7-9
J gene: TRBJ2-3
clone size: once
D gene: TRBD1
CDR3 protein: CASSFLRQGSTDTQYF
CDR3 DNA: TGTGCCAGCAGCTTCTTACGACAGGGAAGCACAGATACGCAGTATTTT

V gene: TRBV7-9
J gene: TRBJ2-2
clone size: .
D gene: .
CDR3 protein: CASSYELTGELFF
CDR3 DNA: TGTGCCAGCAGCTACGAGTTGACCGGGGAGCTGTTTTTT

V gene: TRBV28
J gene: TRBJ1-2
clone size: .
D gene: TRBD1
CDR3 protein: CASSDRGKYGYTF
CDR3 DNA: TGTGCCAGCAGCGACAGGGGGAAGTATGGCTACACCTTC

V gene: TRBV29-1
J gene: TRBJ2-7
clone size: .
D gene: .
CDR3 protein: CSVERGGEQYF
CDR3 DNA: TGCAGCGTTGAAAGAGGGGGCGAGCAGTACTTC

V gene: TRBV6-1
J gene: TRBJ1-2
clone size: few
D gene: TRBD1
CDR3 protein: CASSSGTGRGGYTF
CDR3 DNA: TGTGCCAGCAGTTCCGGGACAGGGCGGGGTGGCTACACCTTC

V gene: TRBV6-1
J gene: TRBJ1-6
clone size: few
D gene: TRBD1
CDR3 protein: CASSFNMRQGKESPLHF
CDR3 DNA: TGTGCCAGCAGTTTTAATATGAGACAGGGAAAGGAATCACCCCTCCACTTT

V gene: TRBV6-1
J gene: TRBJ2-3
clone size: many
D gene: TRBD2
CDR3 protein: CASSQGSGGTDTQYF
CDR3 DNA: TGTGCCAGCAGTCAAGGGAGCGGGGGAACAGATACGCAGTATTTT

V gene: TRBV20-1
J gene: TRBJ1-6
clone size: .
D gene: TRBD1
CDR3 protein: CSARARDRESPLHF
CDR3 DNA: TGCAGTGCTAGAGCCCGGGACAGGGAATCACCCCTCCACTTT

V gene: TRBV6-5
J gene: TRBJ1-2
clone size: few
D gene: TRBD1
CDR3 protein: CASSYGQGDLYGYTF
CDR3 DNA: TGTGCCAGCAGTTACGGACAGGGGGATCTCTATGGCTACACCTTC

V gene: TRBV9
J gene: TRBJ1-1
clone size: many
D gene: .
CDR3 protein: CASSRGGSMNTEAFF
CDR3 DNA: TGTGCCAGCAGCAGAGGGGGGAGCATGAACACTGAAGCTTTCTTT

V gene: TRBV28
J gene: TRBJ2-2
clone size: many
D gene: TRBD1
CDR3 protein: CASSPLWDRGTGELFF
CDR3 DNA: TGTGCCAGCAGTCCACTATGGGACAGGGGTACCGGGGAGCTGTTTTTT

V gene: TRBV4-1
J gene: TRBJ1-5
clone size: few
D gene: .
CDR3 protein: CASSQVARSSNQPQHF
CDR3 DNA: TGCGCCAGCAGCCAAGTGGCAAGATCTAGCAATCAGCCCCAGCATTTT

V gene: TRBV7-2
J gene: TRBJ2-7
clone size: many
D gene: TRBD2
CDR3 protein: CASRPTSGGFYEQYF
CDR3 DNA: TGTGCCAGCAGACCTACTAGCGGGGGGTTCTACGAGCAGTACTTC

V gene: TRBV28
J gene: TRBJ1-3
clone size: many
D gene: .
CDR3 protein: CASATGGRNTIYF
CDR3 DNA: TGTGCCAGCGCCACGGGGGGCAGAAACACCATATATTTT

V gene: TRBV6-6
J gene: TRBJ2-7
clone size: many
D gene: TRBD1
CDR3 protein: CASSYQGQGGYEQYF
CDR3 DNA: TGTGCCAGCAGTTACCAGGGACAGGGTGGGTACGAGCAGTACTTC

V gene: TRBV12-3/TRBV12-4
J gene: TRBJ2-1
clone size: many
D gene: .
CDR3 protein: CASSISDRPSNEQFF
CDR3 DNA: TGTGCCAGCAGTATTTCAGACAGACCCTCCAATGAGCAGTTCTTC

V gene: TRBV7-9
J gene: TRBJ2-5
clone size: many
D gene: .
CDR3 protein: CASSLIEETQYF
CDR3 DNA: TGTGCCAGCAGCTTAATTGAGGAGACCCAGTACTTC

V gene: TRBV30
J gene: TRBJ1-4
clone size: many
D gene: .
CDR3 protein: CACYEAEKLFF
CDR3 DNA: TGTGCCTGTTACGAGGCGGAAAAACTGTTTTTT

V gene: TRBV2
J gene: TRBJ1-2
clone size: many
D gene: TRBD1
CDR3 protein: CASSEDRGFGYTF
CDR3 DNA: TGTGCCAGCAGTGAAGACAGGGGTTTCGGCTACACCTTC

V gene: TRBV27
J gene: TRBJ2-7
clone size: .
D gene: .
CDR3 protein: CASGLGSWDEQYF
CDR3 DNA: TGTGCCAGCGGCCTCGGGTCTTGGGACGAGCAGTACTTC

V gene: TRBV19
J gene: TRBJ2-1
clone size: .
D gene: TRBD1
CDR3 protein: CASSMGPGTGYNEQFF
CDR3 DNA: TGTGCCAGTAGTATGGGGCCCGGGACAGGTTACAATGAGCAGTTCTTC

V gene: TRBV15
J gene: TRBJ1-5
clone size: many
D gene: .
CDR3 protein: CATSRDSWYGNQPQHF
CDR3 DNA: TGTGCCACCAGCAGAGATTCTTGGTATGGCAATCAGCCCCAGCATTTT

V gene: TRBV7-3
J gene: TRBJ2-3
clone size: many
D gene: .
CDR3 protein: CASSFGTPADTQYF
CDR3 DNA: TGTGCCAGCAGCTTCGGGACTCCCGCAGATACGCAGTATTTT

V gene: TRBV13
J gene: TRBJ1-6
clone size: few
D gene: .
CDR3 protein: CASSLVGRGSPLHF
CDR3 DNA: TGTGCCAGCAGCCTTGTGGGGCGAGGCTCACCCCTCCACTTT

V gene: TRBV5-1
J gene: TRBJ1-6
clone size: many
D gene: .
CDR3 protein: CASSLVGSRNSPLHF
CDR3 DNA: TGCGCCAGCAGCTTGGTCGGTTCCCGGAATTCACCCCTCCACTTT

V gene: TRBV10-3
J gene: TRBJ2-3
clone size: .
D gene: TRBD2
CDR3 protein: CAISELWLAGAPAAQYF
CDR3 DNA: TGTGCCATCAGTGAGCTGTGGCTAGCGGGGGCCCCAGCGGCGCAGTATTTT

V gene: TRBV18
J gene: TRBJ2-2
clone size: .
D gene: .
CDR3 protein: CASSPMDADTGEVFF
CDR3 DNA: TGTGCCAGCTCACCAATGGACGCCGACACCGGGGAGGTGTTTTTT

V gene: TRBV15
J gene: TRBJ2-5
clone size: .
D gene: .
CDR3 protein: CATSRDFETQYF
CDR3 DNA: TGTGCCACCAGCAGAGATTTCGAGACCCAGTACTTC

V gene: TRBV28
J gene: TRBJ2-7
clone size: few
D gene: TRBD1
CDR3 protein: CASQTGGPYEQYF
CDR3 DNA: TGTGCCAGCCAGACAGGGGGCCCGTACGAGCAGTACTTC

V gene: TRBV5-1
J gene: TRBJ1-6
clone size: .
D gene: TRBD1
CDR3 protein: CASSLAGTGGGSPLHF
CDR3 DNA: TGCGCCAGCAGCTTGGCCGGGACAGGGGGCGGTTCACCCCTCCACTTT

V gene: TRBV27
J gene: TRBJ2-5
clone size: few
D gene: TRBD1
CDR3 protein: CATRQGLRETQYF
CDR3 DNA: TGTGCCACCCGACAGGGTCTCCGGGAGACCCAGTACTTC

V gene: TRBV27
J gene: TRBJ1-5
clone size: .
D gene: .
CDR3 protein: CASSLSPVSYSNQPQHF
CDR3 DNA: TGTGCCAGCAGTTTATCGCCAGTCAGCTATAGCAATCAGCCCCAGCATTTT

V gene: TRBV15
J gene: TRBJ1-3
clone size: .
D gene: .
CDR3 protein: CATSRQRTAPGDTIYF
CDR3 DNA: TGTGCCACCAGCAGACAGAGGACAGCGCCTGGAGACACCATATATTTT

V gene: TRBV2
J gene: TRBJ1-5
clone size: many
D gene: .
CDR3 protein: CASSVSYSNQPQHF
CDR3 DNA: TGTGCCAGCAGTGTCAGTTATAGCAATCAGCCCCAGCATTTT

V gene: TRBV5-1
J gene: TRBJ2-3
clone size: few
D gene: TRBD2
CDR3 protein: CASSNTLADTQYF
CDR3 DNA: TGCGCCAGCAGCAATACACTAGCGGATACGCAGTATTTT